Reported below is one T cell receptor (beta chain). This sample is part of a study of blood T cell repertoires in COVID-19. Libraries were prepared by immunoSEQ multiplex PCR; TCRdb keeps only in-frame clonotypes and omits some of them. The sample comprises 130,000 to 150,000 clones, around 79% of which are singletons, and about 5% rests with the top ten. The CDR3 contains 14 residues. Trimming removed 4 bases at V and 4 bases at J, with 11 bases between. The germline V gene encodes CDR1 MDHEN and CDR2 SYDVKM. Specimen: peripheral blood. This clonotype was sampled from a woman aged 70-85 years with COVID-19, enrolled during active disease. The chain has TRBV28 and TRBJ1-3, with unresolved D. The DNA of the CDR3 is TGTGCCAGCAGTTCCGGAGGGCAGGGAAACACCATATATTTT. This translates into CASSSGGQGNTIYF.